This TCR beta chain was identified in a study of CD8+CD57+ T cells in acquired aplastic anemia (dated by TCRdb to the late 2010s). With respect to the entire study: DNA extracted from sorted CD4+ and CD8+ cells had a mean of about 3 ug, with a range of about 0.19 to 30 ug. An average of approximately 10 million reads for CD4+ cells and roughly 11 million reads for CD8+ cells was obtained from healthy donor samples.

TCR beta VDJ combination and CDR3 sequence profiling used genomic DNA as the template. An Illumina HiSeq 2000 was the platform used for TCR repertoire sequencing. The published analysis was carried out like this. TRBV/TRBJ rearrangement plots, CDR3 size and DJ length profiles, and Simpson's diversity index were used to assess repertoires. The most abundant DNA sequence in the deep sequencing data was defined as the immunodominant clone. CDR3 amino acid sequences were checked for sharing across subjects and were also compared against the VDJdb database and published repertoires. In TCRdb, the public reads were trimmed at Q25 with fastp and aligned with MiXCR, with productive beta chains retained. Each record represents a unique CDR3 protein, reported with the most common genes and DNA among its rows. The V and J calls reflect TCRdb's pipeline rather than the authors' work. This sample lists roughly 190,000 distinct CDR3 sequences; 54% were detected once. The top ten hold about 17% of the sample.

This clonotype occurred many times. Its cognate antigen has yet to be identified. Per-nucleotide qualities are absent, and no much larger clonotype sits a single base away. Study-wide findings and limitations: CD8+ Simpson's diversity did not differ significantly between patients and healthy controls (P=0.060). About 30 CD8+ CDR3 sequences were found to be shared between patients and controls, but these sequences appeared to be highly expressed in patients and within the immunodominant clones of the patients.

CDR1 and CDR2, per the germline V gene (reference sequence), are SEHNR and FQNEAQ. The CDR3 holds 16 amino acids from the cysteine to the phenylalanine. Only the CDR3 part of the read is kept: 48 bases, read in frame from the first base. Between the V and J ends, shortened by 2 bases and 5 bases respectively, the junction contains 16 bases. In the study, sorted CD4+ and CD8+ blood T cells from patients with severe aplastic anemia and from healthy subjects underwent deep sequencing of TCR repertoires. Ficoll-Paque density gradient centrifugation was used to isolate peripheral blood mononuclear cells. Before DNA extraction, CD4+ and CD8+ T cells were sorted by FACS or by magnetic beads.

This receptor chain uses TRBV7-9 and TRBJ2-1; TRBD2 is a weak D gene call, 7 bases matching. Sequencing used sorted CD4+, CD8+, or CD8+CD57+ T cells (not recorded which) from PBMCs. The sequence was collected from a human donor in good health, serving as a control. The encoded CDR3 is CASSLYTGGPNNEQFF. The DNA sequence is TGTGCCAGCAGCTTATATACCGGGGGGCCGAACAATGAGCAGTTCTTC.